This T cell receptor (beta chain) appears in the sequencing data of a study of control samples from healthy donors and cancer patients. The table came from immunoSEQ multiplex PCR; TCRdb's copy has only in-frame clones and leaves some out. The sample includes 100,000 to 150,000 clones, more than 80% of them seen just once. Per germline, CDR1 KGHSH and CDR2 LQKENI. Deletions cut 2 bases from V and 8 bases from J, with 9 bases between. This CDR3 contains 12 residues. The chain combines TRBV18 with TRBJ1-1; D perhaps matches TRBD1 (5 bases). The sequence came from a man in his fifties or sixties in good health. The sequenced sample consisted of blood. The CDR3 here is CASSPVREEAFF. CDR3 bases: TGTGCCAGCTCACCAGTCAGGGAGGAAGCTTTCTTT.